This T cell receptor (beta chain) was sequenced during a study of regulatory T cells in long-lasting Graves disease. As to time point: newly diagnosed GD, antithyroid drugs for less than 3 months. The TCR library used RNA extracted from PBMCs. In Xi'an, China, an endocrinology department was the source of patients. This clonotype occurred many times. Its specificity is unknown. The V segment lost 7 bases and the J segment 4 bases; nucleotides outside the gene matches: 3. CDR1 and CDR2 (germline): DFQATT, SNEGSKA (reference sequence). The CDR3 is 11 residues long. For TCR beta, libraries came from iRepertoire HTBI primers and Arm-PCR of CDR3 regions. Original processing notes: Across samples, more than 55 TRBV and some 15 TRBJ segments were found. TCRdb re-called the multiplex PCR reads with MiXCR, one entry per CDR3 protein. The V and J calls, along with clone size, are taken from TCRdb and not from the paper's own processing. The data contain hundreds of thousands of distinct CDR3 sequences, approximately 15% of them singletons.

Study results and limitations: Persistent Graves' disease cases displayed lower TCR diversity than newly diagnosed ones.

These data were likewise used in another study, on T cells in Graves' hyperthyroidism and ophthalmopathy. Per that study: A set of HTBI primers served as the primers for a first-round RT-PCR of the TCR CDR3.

The V gene is TRBV20-1, the J gene TRBJ2-5; 7 bases are shared with TRBD1. The sample in question was peripheral blood mononuclear cells (PBMCs), obtained at new diagnosis, from a patient treated with antithyroid drugs. This TCR derives from a woman in her thirties with Graves disease. DNA for the CDR3: TGCAGTGTAGGGGGCGGAGAGACCCAGTACTTC. It specifies CSVGGGETQYF.